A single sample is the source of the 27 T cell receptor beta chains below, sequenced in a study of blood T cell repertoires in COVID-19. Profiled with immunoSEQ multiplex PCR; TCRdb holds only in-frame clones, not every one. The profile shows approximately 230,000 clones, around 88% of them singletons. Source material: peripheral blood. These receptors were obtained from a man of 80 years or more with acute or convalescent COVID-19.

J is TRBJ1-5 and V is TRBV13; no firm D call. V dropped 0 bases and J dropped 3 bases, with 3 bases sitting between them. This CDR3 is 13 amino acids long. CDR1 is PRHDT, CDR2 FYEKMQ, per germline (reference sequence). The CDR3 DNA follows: TGTGCCAGCAGCTTAGGCCACAATCAGCCCCAGCATTTT. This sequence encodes CASSLGHNQPQHF.

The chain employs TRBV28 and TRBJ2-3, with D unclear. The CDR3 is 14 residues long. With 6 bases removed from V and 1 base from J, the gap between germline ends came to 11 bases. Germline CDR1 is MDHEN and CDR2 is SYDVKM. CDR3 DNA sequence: TGTGCCAGCAGCTTAGTGGGCCGCACAGATACGCAGTATTTT. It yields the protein CASSLVGRTDTQYF.

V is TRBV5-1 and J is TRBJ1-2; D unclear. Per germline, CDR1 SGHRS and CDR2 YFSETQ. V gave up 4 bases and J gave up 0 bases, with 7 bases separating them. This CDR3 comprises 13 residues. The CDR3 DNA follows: TGCGCCAGCAGCCAGGATTCTAACTATGGCTACACCTTC. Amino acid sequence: CASSQDSNYGYTF.

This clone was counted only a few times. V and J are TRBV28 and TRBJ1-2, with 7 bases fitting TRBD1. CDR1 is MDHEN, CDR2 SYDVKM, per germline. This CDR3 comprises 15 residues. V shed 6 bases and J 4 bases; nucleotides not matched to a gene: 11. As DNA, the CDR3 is TGTGCCAGCAGGCACAGGGGCAGTTATCCCTATGGCTACACCTTC. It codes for CASRHRGSYPYGYTF.

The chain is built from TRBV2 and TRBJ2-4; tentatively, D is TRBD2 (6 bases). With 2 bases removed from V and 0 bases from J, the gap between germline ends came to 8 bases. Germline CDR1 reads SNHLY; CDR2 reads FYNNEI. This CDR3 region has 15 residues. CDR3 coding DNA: TGTGCCAGCAGTGAAATGGGACTAGCCAAAAACATTCAGTACTTC. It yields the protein CASSEMGLAKNIQYF.

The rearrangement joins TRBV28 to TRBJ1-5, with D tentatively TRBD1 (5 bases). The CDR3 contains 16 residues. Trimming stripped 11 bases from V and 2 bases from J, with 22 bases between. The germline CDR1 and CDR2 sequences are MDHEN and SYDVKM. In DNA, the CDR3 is TGTGCCGGTAGGGACTCCCGGGGTGATCGCAATCAGCCCCAGCATTTT. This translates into CAGRDSRGDRNQPQHF.

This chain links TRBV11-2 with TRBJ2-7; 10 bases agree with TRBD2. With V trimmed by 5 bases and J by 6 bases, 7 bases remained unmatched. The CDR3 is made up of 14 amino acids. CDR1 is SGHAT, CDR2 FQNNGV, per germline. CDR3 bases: TGTGCCAGCAGCACCATGGGACTAGCGACCGAGCAGTACTTC. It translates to CASSTMGLATEQYF. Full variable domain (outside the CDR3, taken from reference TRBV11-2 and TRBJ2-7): EAGVAQSPRYKIIEKRQSVAFWCNPISGHATLYWYQQILGQGPKLLIQFQNNGVVDDSQLPKDRFSAERLKGVDSTLKIQPAKLEDSAVYLCASSTMGLATEQYFGPGTRLTVT.

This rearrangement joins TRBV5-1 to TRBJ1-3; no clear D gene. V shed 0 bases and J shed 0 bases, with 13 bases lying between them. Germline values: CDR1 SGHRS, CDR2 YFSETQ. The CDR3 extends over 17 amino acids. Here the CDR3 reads CASSLDAGGNSGNTIYF. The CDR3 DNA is TGCGCCAGCAGCTTGGATGCCGGCGGAAACTCTGGAAACACCATATATTTT.

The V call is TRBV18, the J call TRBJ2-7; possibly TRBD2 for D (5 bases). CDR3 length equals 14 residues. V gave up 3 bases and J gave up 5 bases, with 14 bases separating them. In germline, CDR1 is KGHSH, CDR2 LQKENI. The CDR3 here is CASSPSTGSDEQYF. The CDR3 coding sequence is TGTGCCAGCTCACCTTCAACGGGATCGGACGAGCAGTACTTC.

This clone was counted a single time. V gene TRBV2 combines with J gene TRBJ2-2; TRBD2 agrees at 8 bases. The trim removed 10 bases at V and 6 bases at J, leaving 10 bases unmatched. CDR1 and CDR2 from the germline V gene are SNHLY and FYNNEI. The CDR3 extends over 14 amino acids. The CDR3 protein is CATGIAGPAGELFF. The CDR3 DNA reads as TGTGCCACCGGGATAGCGGGGCCTGCCGGGGAGCTGTTTTTT.

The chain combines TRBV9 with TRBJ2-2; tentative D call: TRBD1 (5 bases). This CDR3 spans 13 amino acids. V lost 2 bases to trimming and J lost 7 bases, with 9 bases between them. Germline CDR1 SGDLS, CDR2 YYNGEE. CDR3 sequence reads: CASSVWQGGELFF. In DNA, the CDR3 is TGTGCCAGCAGCGTGTGGCAGGGCGGGGAGCTGTTTTTT.

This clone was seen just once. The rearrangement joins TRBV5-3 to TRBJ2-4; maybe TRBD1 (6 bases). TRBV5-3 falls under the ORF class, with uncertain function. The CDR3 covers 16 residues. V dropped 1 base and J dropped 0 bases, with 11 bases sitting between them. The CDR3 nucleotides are TGTGCCAGAAGCTTGATGGTCAGGGGAGCCAAAAACATTCAGTACTTC. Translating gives CARSLMVRGAKNIQYF.

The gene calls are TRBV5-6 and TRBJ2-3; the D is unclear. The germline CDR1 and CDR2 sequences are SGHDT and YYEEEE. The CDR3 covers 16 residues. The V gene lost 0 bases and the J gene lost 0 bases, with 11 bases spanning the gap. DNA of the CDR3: TGTGCCAGCAGCTTGGTTGGCCAGGCGAGCACAGATACGCAGTATTTT. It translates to CASSLVGQASTDTQYF.

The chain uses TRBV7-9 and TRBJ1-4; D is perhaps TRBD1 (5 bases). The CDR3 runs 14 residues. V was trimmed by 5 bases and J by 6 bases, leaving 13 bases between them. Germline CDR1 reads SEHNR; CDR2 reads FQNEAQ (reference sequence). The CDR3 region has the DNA TGTGCCAGCAGCCCGGAGGGGATTTATGAAAAACTGTTTTTT. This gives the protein CASSPEGIYEKLFF.

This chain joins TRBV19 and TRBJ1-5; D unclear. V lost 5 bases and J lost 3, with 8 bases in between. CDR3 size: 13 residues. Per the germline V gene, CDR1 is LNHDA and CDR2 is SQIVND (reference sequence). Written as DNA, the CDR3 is TGTGCCAGTAGTGCGGATGTCAATCAGCCCCAGCATTTT. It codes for CASSADVNQPQHF.

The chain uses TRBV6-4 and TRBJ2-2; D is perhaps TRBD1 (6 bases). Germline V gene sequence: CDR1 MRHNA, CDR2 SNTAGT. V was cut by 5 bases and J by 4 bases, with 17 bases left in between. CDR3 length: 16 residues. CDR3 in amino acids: CASSSAGTPLTGELFF. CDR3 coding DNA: TGTGCCAGCAGTTCGGCCGGGACACCTCTCACCGGGGAGCTGTTTTTT.

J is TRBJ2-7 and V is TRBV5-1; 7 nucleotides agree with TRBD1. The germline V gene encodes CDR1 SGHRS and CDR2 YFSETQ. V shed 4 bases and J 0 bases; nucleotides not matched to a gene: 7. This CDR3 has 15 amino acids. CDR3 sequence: CASSLTGESSYEQYF. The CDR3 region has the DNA TGCGCCAGCAGCCTCACAGGGGAGAGCTCCTACGAGCAGTACTTC.

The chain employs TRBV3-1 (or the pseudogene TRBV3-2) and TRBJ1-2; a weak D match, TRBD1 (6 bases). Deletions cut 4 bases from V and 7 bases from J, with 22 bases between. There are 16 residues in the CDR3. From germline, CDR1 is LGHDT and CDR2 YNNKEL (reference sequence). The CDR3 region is CASSPSTGSPTGGYTF. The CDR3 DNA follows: TGTGCCAGCAGCCCGTCGACAGGAAGCCCCACTGGTGGCTACACCTTC.

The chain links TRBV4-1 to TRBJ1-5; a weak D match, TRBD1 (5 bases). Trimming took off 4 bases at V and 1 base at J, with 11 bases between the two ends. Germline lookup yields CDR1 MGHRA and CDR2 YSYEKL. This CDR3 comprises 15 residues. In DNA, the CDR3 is TGCGCCAGCAGCCGGGGCCCCTTCAGCAATCAGCCCCAGCATTTT. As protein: CASSRGPFSNQPQHF.

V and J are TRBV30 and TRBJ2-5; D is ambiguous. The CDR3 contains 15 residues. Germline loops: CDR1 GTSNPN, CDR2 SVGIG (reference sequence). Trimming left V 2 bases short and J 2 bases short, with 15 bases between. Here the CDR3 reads CAWSLGGTIQETQYF. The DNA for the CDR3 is TGTGCCTGGAGTCTCGGCGGAACCATACAAGAGACCCAGTACTTC.

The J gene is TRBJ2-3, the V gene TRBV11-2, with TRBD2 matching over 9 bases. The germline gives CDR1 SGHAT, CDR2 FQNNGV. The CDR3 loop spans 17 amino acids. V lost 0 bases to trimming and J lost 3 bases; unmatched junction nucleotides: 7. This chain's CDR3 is CASSLEGSGRMTDTQYF. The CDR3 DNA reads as TGTGCCAGCAGCTTAGAGGGCAGCGGGAGGATGACAGATACGCAGTATTTT. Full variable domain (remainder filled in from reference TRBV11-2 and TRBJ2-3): EAGVAQSPRYKIIEKRQSVAFWCNPISGHATLYWYQQILGQGPKLLIQFQNNGVVDDSQLPKDRFSAERLKGVDSTLKIQPAKLEDSAVYLCASSLEGSGRMTDTQYFGPGTRLTVL.

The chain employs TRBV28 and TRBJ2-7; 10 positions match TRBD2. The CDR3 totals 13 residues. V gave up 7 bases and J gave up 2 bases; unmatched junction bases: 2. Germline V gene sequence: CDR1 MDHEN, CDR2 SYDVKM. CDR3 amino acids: CASKAGGTYEQYF. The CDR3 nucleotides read TGTGCCAGCAAAGCGGGGGGGACCTACGAGCAGTACTTC.

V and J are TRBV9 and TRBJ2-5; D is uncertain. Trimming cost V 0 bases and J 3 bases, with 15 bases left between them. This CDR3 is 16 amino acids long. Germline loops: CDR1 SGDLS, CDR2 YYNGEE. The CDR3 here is CASSVAPAAEKETQYF. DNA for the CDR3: TGTGCCAGCAGCGTAGCCCCGGCGGCAGAAAAAGAGACCCAGTACTTC.

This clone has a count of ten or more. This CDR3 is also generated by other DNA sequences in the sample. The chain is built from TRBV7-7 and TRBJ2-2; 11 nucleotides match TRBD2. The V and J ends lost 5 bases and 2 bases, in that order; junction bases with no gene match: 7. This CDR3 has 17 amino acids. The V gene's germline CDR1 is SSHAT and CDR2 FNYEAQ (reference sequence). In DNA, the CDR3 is TGTGCCAGCAGCCCAGGGACTAGCGGAACCAACACCGGGGAGCTGTTTTTT. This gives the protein CASSPGTSGTNTGELFF.

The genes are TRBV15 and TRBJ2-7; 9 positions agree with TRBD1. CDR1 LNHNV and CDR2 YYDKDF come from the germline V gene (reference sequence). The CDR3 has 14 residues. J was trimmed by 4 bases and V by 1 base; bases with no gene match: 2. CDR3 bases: TGTGCCACCAGCAGAGTGGGGACAGGGTACGAGCAGTACTTC. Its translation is CATSRVGTGYEQYF.

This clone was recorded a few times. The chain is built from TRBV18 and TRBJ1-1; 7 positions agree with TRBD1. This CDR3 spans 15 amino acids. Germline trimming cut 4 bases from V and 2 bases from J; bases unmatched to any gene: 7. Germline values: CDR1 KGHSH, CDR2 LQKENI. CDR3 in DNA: TGTGCCAGCTCACTTCCCGGGACAGTAAACACTGAAGCTTTCTTT. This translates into CASSLPGTVNTEAFF.

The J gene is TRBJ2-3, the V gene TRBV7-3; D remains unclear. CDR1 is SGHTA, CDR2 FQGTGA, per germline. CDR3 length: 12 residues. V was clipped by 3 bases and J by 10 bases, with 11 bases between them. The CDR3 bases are TGTGCCAGCAGCTTTCCCGGTGCTGCGCAGTATTTT. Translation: CASSFPGAAQYF.